The 15 T cell receptor beta chains given below trace back to one sample, sequenced in a study of vaccination effects on CD4 cells after COVID-19 (dated by TCRdb to 2022 to 2024). The ViraFEST assay stimulated PBMC with viral peptide pools and then used TCR sequencing to identify antigen-specific CD4+ T cell clonotypes by expansion. After 10 days of culture, CD4+ T cells were isolated with the EasySep CD4+ T cell isolation kit. PCR-confirmed SARS-CoV-2 infection had occurred in convalescent patients between March and December 2020, before the Alpha, Beta and Delta variants emerged in the United States. Which antigens these TCRs recognize remains unknown. The receptor library was made with the immunoSEQ multiplex PCR assay. Drawn from immuneACCESS, this table holds only the in-frame rearrangements with V and J called that TCRdb kept. Clones are partly lost; checked studies trace under half to an unresolved V gene and leave the rest unexplained. Present in this sample are tens of thousands of clones, about 75% of which were seen just once. The top ten clonotypes cover roughly 18% of the sample.

Sequenced material: CD4+ T cells from PBMCs cultured with SARS-CoV-2 spike peptides, taken before COVID-19 vaccination. The cell subset or site label, as the study defines it: SARS-CoV-2 spike overlapping peptide pool stimulation. Source of these receptors: a human donor who had a prior SARS-CoV-2 infection.

This clone has only a few counts. CDR3 sequence reads: CASSQDWLASQETQYF. The CDR3 coding sequence is TGTGCCAGCAGCCAAGATTGGCTAGCAAGCCAAGAGACCCAGTACTTC. This sequence joins TRBV4-2 and TRBJ2-5; a weak D match, TRBD2 (5 bases). Germline CDR1 reads LGHNA; CDR2 reads YNFKEQ. The V end was cut by 0 bases, the J end by 1 base, with 12 bases between. CDR3 size: 16 residues.

The V gene is TRBV29-1, the J gene TRBJ1-1; D perhaps matches TRBD1 (6 bases). The CDR3 totals 13 residues. Trimming removed 7 bases at V and 1 base at J, with 13 bases between. The germline V gene encodes CDR1 SQVTM and CDR2 ANQGSEA. The DNA for the CDR3 is TGCAGCGCTTGGGGGCGGGGGAACACTGAAGCTTTCTTT. This gives the protein CSAWGRGNTEAFF.

The gene calls are TRBV6-4 and TRBJ2-2, with D unresolved. V dropped 0 bases and J dropped 1 base, with 6 bases sitting between them. The CDR3 spans 15 residues. From germline, CDR1 is MRHNA and CDR2 SNTAGT. The CDR3 DNA is TGTGCCAGCAGTGACTCAGATCAGAACACCGGGGAGCTGTTTTTT. This translates into CASSDSDQNTGELFF.

The V gene is TRBV7-9, the J gene TRBJ1-1; D is undetermined. This CDR3 has 13 amino acids. Trimming removed 5 bases from V and 2 bases from J, with 9 bases in between. The germline V gene encodes CDR1 SEHNR and CDR2 FQNEAQ (reference sequence). The CDR3 protein is CASSLNRNTEAFF. In DNA form, the CDR3 reads TGTGCCAGCAGCCTCAACAGAAACACTGAAGCTTTCTTT.

The chain joins TRBV5-1 to TRBJ1-6; D ambiguous. This CDR3 has 15 residues. Trimming shortened V by 4 bases and J by 6 bases, and 14 bases separated the two germline ends. Germline V gene data show CDR1 as SGHRS and CDR2 as YFSETQ. CDR3 region: CASSDRRSFNSPLHF. The CDR3 bases are TGCGCCAGCAGCGATAGGAGGTCTTTTAATTCACCCCTCCACTTT.

The chain carries TRBV2 and TRBJ1-2, with 7 positions matching TRBD1. Losses at the gene ends were 4 bases for V and 4 bases for J; bases not matched to a gene: 3. The CDR3 is 13 residues long. Per the germline V gene, CDR1 is SNHLY and CDR2 is FYNNEI. As DNA, the CDR3 is TGTGCCAGCAGTGCAGGACAGGCCTATGGCTACACCTTC. The encoded protein is CASSAGQAYGYTF. The entire variable domain, with the rest obtained from reference TRBV2 and TRBJ1-2, is as follows: EPEVTQTPSHQVTQMGQEVILRCVPISNHLYFYWYRQILGQKVEFLVSFYNNEISEKSEIFDDQFSVERPDGSNFTLKIRSTKLEDSAMYFCASSAGQAYGYTFGSGTRLTVV.

This clone was observed a single time. The gene calls are TRBV2 and TRBJ2-1, with 11 bases that match TRBD2. V was clipped by 3 bases and J by 8 bases; unmatched bases: 3. The V gene's germline CDR1 is SNHLY and CDR2 FYNNEI. The CDR3 sequence is 14 residues long. The CDR3, as DNA: TGTGCCAGCAGTGAGTTACTAGCGGGAGATGAGCAGTTCTTC. This codes for CASSELLAGDEQFF. The full variable domain, rest sourced from reference TRBV2 and TRBJ2-1, is EPEVTQTPSHQVTQMGQEVILRCVPISNHLYFYWYRQILGQKVEFLVSFYNNEISEKSEIFDDQFSVERPDGSNFTLKIRSTKLEDSAMYFCASSELLAGDEQFFGPGTRLTVL.

This chain connects TRBV19 to TRBJ2-3; D is ambiguous. Germline lookup yields CDR1 LNHDA and CDR2 SQIVND (reference sequence). The CDR3 sequence is 13 residues long. Trimming removed 1 base at V and 4 bases at J, with 6 bases between. CDR3 in DNA: TGTGCCAGTAGTATAGGGGGTCCAGATACGCAGTATTTT. Its translation is CASSIGGPDTQYF.

The chain combines TRBV18 with TRBJ1-3; a possible D gene is TRBD1 (5 bases). Germline CDR1 and CDR2: KGHSH and LQKENI. The ends were cut back, 1 base at V and 8 bases at J, with 15 bases in the middle. The CDR3 is 15 residues long. CDR3 in amino acids: CASSPQGFHGDTIYF. The CDR3 nucleotides are TGTGCCAGCTCACCACAGGGGTTCCACGGAGACACCATATATTTT.

The chain recombines TRBV2 with TRBJ2-5, with TRBD2 as a possible D gene (5 bases). The CDR3 length is 12 residues. Germline V gene sequence: CDR1 SNHLY, CDR2 FYNNEI. Trimming took 7 bases from V and 0 from J, leaving 6 bases between them. The CDR3 DNA reads TGTGCCAGCAAGAGGGACCAAGAGACCCAGTACTTC. Amino acid sequence: CASKRDQETQYF.

Only one count was recorded for this clone. The chain uses TRBV6-6 and TRBJ2-7; D not certain. Germline CDR1 is MNHNY and CDR2 is SVGAGI (reference sequence). CDR3 length: 14 amino acids. Trimming removed 3 bases from V and 2 bases from J, with 11 bases in between. The CDR3 here is CASSYKGYPYEQYF. CDR3 coding DNA: TGTGCCAGCAGTTATAAGGGCTACCCCTACGAGCAGTACTTC.

The rearrangement joins TRBV7-2 to TRBJ2-7; no clear D. V was clipped by 3 bases and J by 6 bases, with 12 bases between them. The CDR3 contains 13 residues. Germline CDR1 is SGHTA and CDR2 is FQGNSA. The CDR3 region has the DNA TGTGCCAGCAGCTTCACAAGGGTTGGCGAGCAGTACTTC. It yields the protein CASSFTRVGEQYF.

The CDR3 nucleotides are TGTGCCAGCAGCCAAGTTTTACCGGCGGGCAATGAGCAGTTCTTC. Translated: CASSQVLPAGNEQFF. The chain links TRBV14 to TRBJ2-1, with TRBD2 as a possible D gene (5 bases). The CDR3 loop spans 15 amino acids. V lost 1 base and J lost 6, with 13 bases in between. CDR1 SGHDN and CDR2 FVKESK come from the germline V gene.

This clone was seen a few times. The rearrangement links TRBV2 to TRBJ1-2; TRBD1 might be the D (5 bases). Deletions cut 6 bases from V and 5 bases from J, with 13 bases between. This CDR3 has 13 residues. Germline-derived CDR1 and CDR2 are SNHLY and FYNNEI. In nucleotides, the CDR3 is TGTGCCAGCAGCCTCGGGGCGGCTTATGGCTACACCTTC. This encodes CASSLGAAYGYTF.

V and J are TRBV29-1 and TRBJ2-5; maybe TRBD1 (5 bases). This CDR3 region has 12 residues. Germline CDR1 and CDR2: SQVTM and ANQGSEA. V lost 4 bases to trimming and J lost 2 bases, with 8 bases between them. The CDR3 sequence is CSVATAQETQYF. CDR3 sequence (DNA): TGCAGCGTTGCGACAGCTCAAGAGACCCAGTACTTC. Looking up the rest from reference TRBV29-1 and TRBJ2-5 gives the full variable domain: SAVISQKPSRDICQRGTSLTIQCQVDSQVTMMFWYRQQPGQSLTLIATANQGSEATYESGFVIDKFPISRPNLTFSTLTVSNMSPEDSSIYLCSVATAQETQYFGPGTRLLVL.